The rows below give T cell receptor beta chains drawn from one sample of a study of human T cells and chemical hapten exposure. TCRdb reprocessed the RACE reads with MiXCR, giving one entry per CDR3 protein. The data show approximately 50,000 distinct CDR3 sequences, 9.6% seen once. Sequenced here: whole blood, sampled in connection with sensitization to the hapten diphenylcyclopropenone (DPC). These receptors all stem from a woman in her twenties or thirties with alopecia areata. Some clones in this sample may be carry-over from other donors' samples. CDR3s include the opening cysteine and the closing phenylalanine or tryptophan. The D gene is left open where the match is weak. Clone size is shown for a subset of rows, as once, few, many or a class of expanded clone.

v_gene: TRBV5-5; d_gene: .; abundance: once; j_gene: TRBJ1-2; CDR3aa: CASSPPRTYGYIF; CDR3nt: TGTGCCAGCAGCCCGCCCCGGACGTATGGCTACATCTTC
v_gene: TRBV29-1; d_gene: .; abundance: few; j_gene: TRBJ2-7; CDR3aa: CSVAYRPLDEQYF; CDR3nt: TGCAGCGTTGCGTACAGGCCGCTCGACGAGCAGTACTTC
v_gene: TRBV20-1; d_gene: TRBD1; abundance: many; j_gene: TRBJ1-5; CDR3aa: CSAVRDRNQPQHF; CDR3nt: TGCAGTGCAGTCCGGGACAGAAATCAGCCCCAGCATTTT
v_gene: TRBV2; d_gene: .; abundance: few; j_gene: TRBJ2-6; CDR3aa: CASSEVYGANVLTF; CDR3nt: TGTGCCAGCAGTGAAGTTTATGGGGCCAACGTCCTGACTTTC
v_gene: TRBV29-1; d_gene: .; abundance: many; j_gene: TRBJ2-7; CDR3aa: CSVLSARSSYEQYF; CDR3nt: TGCAGCGTCCTCTCGGCCCGGAGCTCCTACGAGCAGTACTTC
v_gene: TRBV12-3/TRBV12-4; d_gene: .; abundance: many; j_gene: TRBJ1-5; CDR3aa: CASSFSYSNQPQHF; CDR3nt: TGTGCCAGCAGTTTCTCCTATAGCAATCAGCCCCAGCATTTT
v_gene: TRBV12-3/TRBV12-4; d_gene: TRBD1; abundance: few; j_gene: TRBJ1-5; CDR3aa: CASSFGGGRQPQHF; CDR3nt: TGTGCCAGCAGTTTTGGAGGGGGCCGCCAGCCCCAGCATTTT
v_gene: TRBV7-2; d_gene: .; abundance: few; j_gene: TRBJ2-4; CDR3aa: CASSHGGRLAKNIQYF; CDR3nt: TGTGCCAGCAGCCACGGGGGGCGGTTAGCCAAAAACATTCAGTACTTC
v_gene: TRBV13; d_gene: .; abundance: .; j_gene: TRBJ2-7; CDR3aa: CASSFRSLGVHEQYF; CDR3nt: TGTGCCAGCAGCTTCCGGTCGTTGGGGGTCCACGAGCAGTACTTC
v_gene: TRBV4-3; d_gene: .; abundance: many; j_gene: TRBJ2-3; CDR3aa: CASSQDVGFPQYF; CDR3nt: TGCGCCAGCAGCCAAGACGTCGGTTTTCCGCAGTATTTT
v_gene: TRBV6-5; d_gene: .; abundance: few; j_gene: TRBJ2-7; CDR3aa: CASSYLYEQYF; CDR3nt: TGTGCCAGCAGTTACTTGTACGAGCAGTACTTC
v_gene: TRBV2; d_gene: TRBD2; abundance: .; j_gene: TRBJ2-3; CDR3aa: CASSDGLAGRTDTQYF; CDR3nt: TGTGCCAGCAGTGATGGCCTAGCGGGAAGGACAGATACGCAGTATTTT
v_gene: TRBV19; d_gene: TRBD1; abundance: .; j_gene: TRBJ1-5; CDR3aa: CASSPRQGARQPQHF; CDR3nt: TGTGCCAGTAGTCCCCGACAGGGGGCCCGTCAGCCCCAGCATTTT
v_gene: TRBV7-9; d_gene: .; abundance: many; j_gene: TRBJ2-2; CDR3aa: CASSLMASSTGELFF; CDR3nt: TGTGCCAGCAGCTTAATGGCCAGTTCAACCGGGGAGCTGTTTTTT
v_gene: TRBV7-2; d_gene: TRBD1; abundance: many; j_gene: TRBJ1-6; CDR3aa: CASSPGGHNSPLHF; CDR3nt: TGTGCCAGCAGCCCAGGGGGCCATAATTCACCCCTCCACTTT
v_gene: TRBV12-3/TRBV12-4; d_gene: .; abundance: few; j_gene: TRBJ1-4; CDR3aa: CASTSPIGGWDEKLFF; CDR3nt: TGTGCCAGCACCTCCCCAATCGGGGGCTGGGATGAAAAACTGTTTTTT
v_gene: TRBV29-1; d_gene: TRBD1; abundance: many; j_gene: TRBJ1-2; CDR3aa: CSVATGDSQGYTF; CDR3nt: TGCAGCGTTGCCACAGGGGATTCACAGGGCTACACCTTC
v_gene: TRBV15; d_gene: .; abundance: few; j_gene: TRBJ2-7; CDR3aa: CATSGGRESYEQYF; CDR3nt: TGTGCCACCAGCGGGGGTAGGGAGTCCTACGAGCAGTACTTC
v_gene: TRBV7-2; d_gene: .; abundance: many; j_gene: TRBJ1-6; CDR3aa: CASSPGHAGYSPLHF; CDR3nt: TGTGCCAGCAGCCCCGGGCACGCGGGGTATTCACCCCTCCACTTT
v_gene: TRBV29-1; d_gene: TRBD2; abundance: many; j_gene: TRBJ2-1; CDR3aa: CSVRGSGNEQFF; CDR3nt: TGCAGCGTCCGCGGGAGTGGGAATGAGCAGTTCTTC
v_gene: TRBV11-2; d_gene: TRBD1; abundance: few; j_gene: TRBJ2-7; CDR3aa: CASSLVRGDRGRRYEQYF; CDR3nt: TGTGCCAGCAGCTTAGTCCGTGGGGACAGGGGGCGTCGCTACGAGCAGTACTTC
v_gene: TRBV28; d_gene: .; abundance: few; j_gene: TRBJ2-3; CDR3aa: CASSLVRDTQGDTQYF; CDR3nt: TGTGCCAGCAGTTTAGTTCGGGACACCCAAGGTGATACGCAGTATTTT
v_gene: TRBV7-9; d_gene: TRBD1; abundance: few; j_gene: TRBJ2-6; CDR3aa: CASTSPVPGQKATGANVLTF; CDR3nt: TGTGCCAGCACCTCTCCCGTCCCGGGACAGAAGGCGACTGGGGCCAACGTCCTGACTTTC
v_gene: TRBV27; d_gene: .; abundance: few; j_gene: TRBJ2-1; CDR3aa: CASSLMGRSSYNEQFF; CDR3nt: TGTGCCAGCAGTTTAATGGGACGGAGCTCCTACAATGAGCAGTTCTTC
v_gene: TRBV7-3; d_gene: TRBD2; abundance: .; j_gene: TRBJ2-3; CDR3aa: CASSVSGGVTDTQYF; CDR3nt: TGTGCCAGCAGCGTTAGCGGGGGGGTCACAGATACGCAGTATTTT
v_gene: TRBV14; d_gene: TRBD2; abundance: few; j_gene: TRBJ2-7; CDR3aa: CASSLHDTSAPHYF; CDR3nt: TGTGCCAGCAGCCTACACGATACTAGCGCGCCGCACTACTTC
v_gene: TRBV20-1; d_gene: .; abundance: many; j_gene: TRBJ1-6; CDR3aa: CSARDGRGEGSPLHF; CDR3nt: TGCAGTGCTAGAGATGGCAGGGGTGAAGGGTCACCCCTCCACTTT
v_gene: TRBV2; d_gene: TRBD2; abundance: .; j_gene: TRBJ2-2; CDR3aa: CASGESGTSGGPNTGELFF; CDR3nt: TGTGCCAGCGGGGAGTCCGGGACTAGCGGGGGGCCGAACACCGGGGAGCTGTTTTTT
v_gene: TRBV19; d_gene: TRBD1; abundance: .; j_gene: TRBJ2-1; CDR3aa: CASSLRGQGANEQFF; CDR3nt: TGTGCCAGTAGTTTAAGAGGTCAGGGGGCCAATGAGCAGTTCTTC
v_gene: TRBV24-1; d_gene: TRBD1; abundance: .; j_gene: TRBJ2-3; CDR3aa: CATSDFFGQGRTDTQYF; CDR3nt: TGTGCCACCAGTGATTTTTTCGGACAGGGGAGGACAGATACGCAGTATTTT
v_gene: TRBV6-2/TRBV6-3; d_gene: TRBD1; abundance: many; j_gene: TRBJ1-5; CDR3aa: CASLGTGGHQPQHF; CDR3nt: TGTGCCAGCCTTGGGACAGGGGGCCACCAGCCCCAGCATTTT
v_gene: TRBV6-2/TRBV6-3; d_gene: TRBD1; abundance: .; j_gene: TRBJ1-5; CDR3aa: CASRNVGQGPYQPQHF; CDR3nt: TGTGCCAGCAGAAACGTCGGACAGGGCCCATATCAGCCCCAGCATTTT
v_gene: TRBV6-5; d_gene: .; abundance: many; j_gene: TRBJ2-3; CDR3aa: CASSYSPGSISTDTQYF; CDR3nt: TGTGCCAGCAGTTACTCGCCAGGTAGCATCAGCACAGATACGCAGTATTTT
v_gene: TRBV6-5; d_gene: TRBD1; abundance: many; j_gene: TRBJ1-3; CDR3aa: CASRPGTGSGNTIYF; CDR3nt: TGTGCCAGCAGGCCCGGGACAGGCTCTGGAAACACCATATATTTT
v_gene: TRBV2; d_gene: .; abundance: few; j_gene: TRBJ2-3; CDR3aa: CASSDTRARTDTQYF; CDR3nt: TGTGCCAGCAGTGACACACGGGCCCGTACAGATACGCAGTATTTT
v_gene: TRBV6-5; d_gene: TRBD1; abundance: few; j_gene: TRBJ1-5; CDR3aa: CASSLTQGDSNQPQHF; CDR3nt: TGTGCCAGCAGTTTAACCCAGGGGGATAGCAATCAGCCCCAGCATTTT
v_gene: TRBV15; d_gene: TRBD1; abundance: .; j_gene: TRBJ2-7; CDR3aa: CATSRKLPGGAANEQYF; CDR3nt: TGTGCCACCAGCAGAAAACTCCCAGGGGGCGCAGCAAACGAGCAGTACTTC
v_gene: TRBV29-1; d_gene: .; abundance: .; j_gene: TRBJ1-5; CDR3aa: CSHGGGKHQPQHF; CDR3nt: TGCAGCCACGGGGGGGGAAAGCATCAGCCCCAGCATTTT
v_gene: TRBV3-1; d_gene: .; abundance: .; j_gene: TRBJ2-1; CDR3aa: CASSPRLTSSYNEQFF; CDR3nt: TGTGCCAGCAGCCCCCGTCTGACGAGCTCCTACAATGAGCAGTTCTTC
v_gene: TRBV6-5; d_gene: .; abundance: many; j_gene: TRBJ2-1; CDR3aa: CASSYSRVNEQFF; CDR3nt: TGTGCCAGCAGTTACTCCCGAGTCAATGAGCAGTTCTTC
v_gene: TRBV7-2; d_gene: .; abundance: .; j_gene: TRBJ2-3; CDR3aa: CASSLVVTDTQYF; CDR3nt: TGTGCCAGCAGCTTAGTGGTCACAGATACGCAGTATTTT
v_gene: TRBV4-2; d_gene: .; abundance: many; j_gene: TRBJ2-7; CDR3aa: CASSQEGRSGQYF; CDR3nt: TGTGCCAGCAGCCAAGAGGGGAGGTCAGGGCAGTACTTC
v_gene: TRBV4-1; d_gene: TRBD1; abundance: .; j_gene: TRBJ2-3; CDR3aa: CASSHRGQSQYF; CDR3nt: TGCGCCAGCAGCCACAGGGGGCAATCGCAGTATTTT
v_gene: TRBV12-3/TRBV12-4; d_gene: .; abundance: many; j_gene: TRBJ2-5; CDR3aa: CASSFGPGRRKETQYF; CDR3nt: .
v_gene: TRBV6-5; d_gene: .; abundance: .; j_gene: TRBJ1-1; CDR3aa: CASSYGDAEAFF; CDR3nt: TGTGCCAGCAGTTACGGGGACGCTGAAGCTTTCTTT
v_gene: TRBV25-1; d_gene: .; abundance: many; j_gene: TRBJ2-3; CDR3aa: CASSVKLTDTQYF; CDR3nt: TGTGCCAGCAGTGTTAAACTCACAGATACGCAGTATTTT
v_gene: TRBV11-2; d_gene: TRBD2; abundance: .; j_gene: TRBJ2-5; CDR3aa: CASSLDIAGGRAQYF; CDR3nt: TGTGCCAGCAGCTTAGACATAGCGGGGGGAAGGGCCCAGTACTTC
v_gene: TRBV9; d_gene: TRBD2; abundance: .; j_gene: TRBJ2-3; CDR3aa: CASSVALSGGAWDTQYF; CDR3nt: TGTGCCAGCAGCGTAGCGCTTAGCGGGGGGGCCTGGGATACGCAGTATTTT